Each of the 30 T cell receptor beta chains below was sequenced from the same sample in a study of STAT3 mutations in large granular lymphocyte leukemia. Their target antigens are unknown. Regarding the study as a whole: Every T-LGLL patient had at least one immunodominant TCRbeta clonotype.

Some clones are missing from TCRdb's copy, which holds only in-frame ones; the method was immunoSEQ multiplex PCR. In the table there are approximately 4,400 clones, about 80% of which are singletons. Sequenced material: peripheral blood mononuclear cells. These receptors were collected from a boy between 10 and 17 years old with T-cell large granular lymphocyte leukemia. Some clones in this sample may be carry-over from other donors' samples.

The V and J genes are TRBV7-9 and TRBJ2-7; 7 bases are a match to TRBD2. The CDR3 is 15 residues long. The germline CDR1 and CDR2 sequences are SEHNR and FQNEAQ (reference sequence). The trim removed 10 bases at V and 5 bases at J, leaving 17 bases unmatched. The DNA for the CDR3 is TGTGCCAACCACAGGAGAGGGCCGGCGGGGGACGAGCAGTACTTC. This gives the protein CANHRRGPAGDEQYF.

CDR3 sequence: CASSLGTSNEQFF. CDR3 nucleotide sequence: TGTGCCAGCAGCCTAGGGACCTCTAATGAGCAGTTCTTC. This chain connects TRBV5-6 to TRBJ2-1, with D tentatively TRBD1 or TRBD2 (5 bases each). This CDR3 contains 13 residues. Trimming removed 4 bases at V and 7 bases at J, with 12 bases between. CDR1 and CDR2 from the germline V gene are SGHDT and YYEEEE.

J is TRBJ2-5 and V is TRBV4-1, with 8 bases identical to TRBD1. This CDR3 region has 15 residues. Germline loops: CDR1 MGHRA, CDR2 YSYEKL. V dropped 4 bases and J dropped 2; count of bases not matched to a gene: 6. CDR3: CASSRKTGDQETQYF. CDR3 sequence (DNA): TGCGCCAGCAGCCGCAAGACAGGGGATCAAGAGACCCAGTACTTC.

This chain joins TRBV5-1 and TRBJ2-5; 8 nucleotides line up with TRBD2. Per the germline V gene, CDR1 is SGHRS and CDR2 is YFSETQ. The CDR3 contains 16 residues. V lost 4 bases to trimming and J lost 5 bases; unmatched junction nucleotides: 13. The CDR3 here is CASSPFGRGVEETQYF. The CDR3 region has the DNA TGCGCCAGCAGCCCTTTCGGGCGGGGGGTGGAGGAGACCCAGTACTTC. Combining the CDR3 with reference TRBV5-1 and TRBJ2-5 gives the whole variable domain KAGVTQTPRYLIKTRGQQVTLSCSPISGHRSVSWYQQTPGQGLQFLFEYFSETQRNKGNFPGRFSGRQFSNSRSEMNVSTLELGDSALYLCASSPFGRGVEETQYFGPGTRLLVL.

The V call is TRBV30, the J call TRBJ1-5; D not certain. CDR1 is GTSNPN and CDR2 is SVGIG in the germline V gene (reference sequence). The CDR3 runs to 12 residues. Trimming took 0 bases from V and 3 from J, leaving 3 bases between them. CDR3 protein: CAWSVDNQPQHF. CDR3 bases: TGTGCCTGGAGTGTGGACAATCAGCCCCAGCATTTT.

In DNA, the CDR3 is TGCGCCAGCAGCTTGCACTCCTACGAGCAGTACTTC. It specifies CASSLHSYEQYF. The chain couples TRBV5-1 to TRBJ2-7; D gene uncertain. Trimming cost V 1 base and J 0 bases, with 2 bases left between them. CDR1 SGHRS and CDR2 YFSETQ come from the germline V gene. The CDR3 is made up of 12 amino acids.

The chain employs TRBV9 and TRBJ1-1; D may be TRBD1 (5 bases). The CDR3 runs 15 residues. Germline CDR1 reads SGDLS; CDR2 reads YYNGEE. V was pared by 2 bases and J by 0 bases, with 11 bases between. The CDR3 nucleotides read TGTGCCAGCAGCGTCCGGACGGACATGAACACTGAAGCTTTCTTT. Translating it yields CASSVRTDMNTEAFF.

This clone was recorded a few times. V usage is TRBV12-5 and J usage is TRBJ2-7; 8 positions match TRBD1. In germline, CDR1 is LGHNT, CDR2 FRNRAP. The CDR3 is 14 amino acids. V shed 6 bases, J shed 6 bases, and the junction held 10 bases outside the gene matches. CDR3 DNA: TGTGCTAGTGGCAAAGGGACAGGACTGAGCGAGCAGTACTTC. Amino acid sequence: CASGKGTGLSEQYF.

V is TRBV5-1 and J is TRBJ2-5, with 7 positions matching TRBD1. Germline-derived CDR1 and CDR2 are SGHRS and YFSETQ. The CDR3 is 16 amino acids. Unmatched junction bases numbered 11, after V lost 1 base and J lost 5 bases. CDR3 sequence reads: CASSLMGTGDRETQYF. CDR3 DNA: TGCGCCAGCAGCTTGATGGGAACAGGGGATAGGGAGACCCAGTACTTC.

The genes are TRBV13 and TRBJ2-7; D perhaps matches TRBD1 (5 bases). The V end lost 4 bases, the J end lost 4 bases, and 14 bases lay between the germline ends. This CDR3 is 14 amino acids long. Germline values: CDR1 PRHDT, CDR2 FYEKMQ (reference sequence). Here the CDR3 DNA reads TGTGCCAGCAGCTCCTGGACACTCAAATACGAGCAGTACTTC. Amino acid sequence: CASSSWTLKYEQYF.

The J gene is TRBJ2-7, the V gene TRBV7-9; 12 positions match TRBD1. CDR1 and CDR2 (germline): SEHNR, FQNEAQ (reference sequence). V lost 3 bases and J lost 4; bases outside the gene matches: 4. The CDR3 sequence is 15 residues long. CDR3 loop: CASSLGDRGLYEQYF. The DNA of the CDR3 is TGTGCCAGCAGCTTGGGGGACAGGGGGCTTTACGAGCAGTACTTC.

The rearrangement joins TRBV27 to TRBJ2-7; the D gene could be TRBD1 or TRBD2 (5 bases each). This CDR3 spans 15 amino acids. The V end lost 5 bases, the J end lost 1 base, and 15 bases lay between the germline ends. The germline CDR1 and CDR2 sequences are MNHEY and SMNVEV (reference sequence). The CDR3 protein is CASSPSRDGSYEQYF. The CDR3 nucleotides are TGTGCCAGCAGTCCCAGCCGGGACGGTTCCTACGAGCAGTACTTC.

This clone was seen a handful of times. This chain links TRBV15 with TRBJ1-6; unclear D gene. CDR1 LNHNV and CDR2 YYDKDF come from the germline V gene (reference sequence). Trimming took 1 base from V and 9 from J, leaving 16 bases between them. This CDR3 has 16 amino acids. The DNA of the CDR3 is TGTGCCACCAGCAGAGGGGGAGATCCCTTTACTTCACCCCTCCACTTT. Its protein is CATSRGGDPFTSPLHF.

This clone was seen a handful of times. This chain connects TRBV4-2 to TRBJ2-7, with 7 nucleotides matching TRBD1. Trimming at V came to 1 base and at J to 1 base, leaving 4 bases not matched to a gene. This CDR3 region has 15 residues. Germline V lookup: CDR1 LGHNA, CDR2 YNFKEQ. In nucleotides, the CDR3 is TGTGCCAGCAGCCAAGGGGACAGTCCATCCTACGAGCAGTACTTC. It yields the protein CASSQGDSPSYEQYF.

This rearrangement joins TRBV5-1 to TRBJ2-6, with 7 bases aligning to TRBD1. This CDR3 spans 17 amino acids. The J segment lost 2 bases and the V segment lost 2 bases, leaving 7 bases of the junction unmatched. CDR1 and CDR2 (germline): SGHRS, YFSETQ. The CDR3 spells CASSFRQGGPGANVLTF. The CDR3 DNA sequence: TGCGCCAGCAGCTTCAGACAGGGTGGACCTGGGGCCAACGTCCTGACTTTC.

The CDR3 DNA sequence: TGCGCCAGCTCAATTAATAGCGGGGGGGCGTACGAGCAGTACTTC. This codes for CASSINSGGAYEQYF. The chain is built from TRBV5-1 and TRBJ2-7; 11 positions match TRBD2. The V gene's germline CDR1 is SGHRS and CDR2 YFSETQ. V shed 7 bases, J shed 4 bases, and the junction held 10 bases outside the gene matches. This CDR3 comprises 15 residues. Combining the CDR3 with reference TRBV5-1 and TRBJ2-7 gives the whole variable domain KAGVTQTPRYLIKTRGQQVTLSCSPISGHRSVSWYQQTPGQGLQFLFEYFSETQRNKGNFPGRFSGRQFSNSRSEMNVSTLELGDSALYLCASSINSGGAYEQYFGPGTRLTVT.

The CDR3 protein is CASRGTGNYEQYF. The CDR3 DNA is TGCGCCAGCAGGGGGACAGGGAATTACGAGCAGTACTTC. The rearrangement links TRBV5-1 to TRBJ2-7; 9 bases match TRBD1. The CDR3 covers 13 residues. Germline CDR1 SGHRS, CDR2 YFSETQ. Germline trimming cut 5 bases from V and 4 bases from J; bases unmatched to any gene: 4.

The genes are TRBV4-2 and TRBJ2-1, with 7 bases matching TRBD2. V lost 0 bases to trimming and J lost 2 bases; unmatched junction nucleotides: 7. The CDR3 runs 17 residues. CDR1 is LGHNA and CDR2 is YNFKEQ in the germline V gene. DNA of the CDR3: TGTGCCAGCAGCCAAGATCCCGGACTAGTCCCCTACAATGAGCAGTTCTTC. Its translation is CASSQDPGLVPYNEQFF.

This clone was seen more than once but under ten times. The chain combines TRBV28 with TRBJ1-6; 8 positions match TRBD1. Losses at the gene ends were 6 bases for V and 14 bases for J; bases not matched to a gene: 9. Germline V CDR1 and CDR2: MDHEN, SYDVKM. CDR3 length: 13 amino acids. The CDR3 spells CASSFSDRVTLHF. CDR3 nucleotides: TGTGCCAGCAGCTTCTCGGACAGGGTAACCCTCCACTTT.

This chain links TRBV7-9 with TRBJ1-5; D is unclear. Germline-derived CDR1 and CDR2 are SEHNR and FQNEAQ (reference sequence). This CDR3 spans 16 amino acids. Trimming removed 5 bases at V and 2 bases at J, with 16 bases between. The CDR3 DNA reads TGTGCCAGCAGCCACCCGGATGGCGAGGGCAATCAGCCCCAGCATTTT. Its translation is CASSHPDGEGNQPQHF.

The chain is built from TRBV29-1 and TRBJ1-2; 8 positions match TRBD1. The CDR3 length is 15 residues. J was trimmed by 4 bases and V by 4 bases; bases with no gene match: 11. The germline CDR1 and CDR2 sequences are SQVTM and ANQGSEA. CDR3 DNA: TGCAGCGTTGGCCCGGACAGGGAAGGCCCCTATGGCTACACCTTC. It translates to CSVGPDREGPYGYTF.

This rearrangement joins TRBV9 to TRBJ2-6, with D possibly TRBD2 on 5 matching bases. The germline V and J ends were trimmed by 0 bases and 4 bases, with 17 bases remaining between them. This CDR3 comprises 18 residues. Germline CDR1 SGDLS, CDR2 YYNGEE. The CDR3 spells CASSVEIGVRVGANVLTF. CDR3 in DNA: TGTGCCAGCAGCGTAGAGATAGGTGTGCGGGTGGGGGCCAACGTCCTGACTTTC.

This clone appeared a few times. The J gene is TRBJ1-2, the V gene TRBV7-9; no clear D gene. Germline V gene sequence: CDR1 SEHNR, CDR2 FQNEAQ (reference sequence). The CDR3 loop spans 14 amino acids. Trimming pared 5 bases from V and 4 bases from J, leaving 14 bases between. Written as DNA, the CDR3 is TGTGCCAGCAGCCCCAACCCGGGCGGCTATGGCTACACCTTC. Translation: CASSPNPGGYGYTF.

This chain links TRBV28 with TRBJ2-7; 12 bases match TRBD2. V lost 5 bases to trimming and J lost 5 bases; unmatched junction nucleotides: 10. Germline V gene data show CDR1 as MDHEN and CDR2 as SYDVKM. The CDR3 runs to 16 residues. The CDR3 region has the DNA TGTGCCAGCAGTCGGGTGACTAGCGGGAGTATCAACGAGCAGTACTTC. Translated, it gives CASSRVTSGSINEQYF.

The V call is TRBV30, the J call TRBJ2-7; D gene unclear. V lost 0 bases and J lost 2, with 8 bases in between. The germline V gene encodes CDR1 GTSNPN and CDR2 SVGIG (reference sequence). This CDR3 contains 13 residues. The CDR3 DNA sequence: TGTGCCTGGAGTGTACGTTGGGCCTACGAGCAGTACTTC. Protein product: CAWSVRWAYEQYF.

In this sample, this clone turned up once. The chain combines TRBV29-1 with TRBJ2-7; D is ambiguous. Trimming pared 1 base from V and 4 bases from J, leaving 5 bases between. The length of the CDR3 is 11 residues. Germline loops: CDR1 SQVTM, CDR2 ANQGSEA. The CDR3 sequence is CSVEVGYEQYF. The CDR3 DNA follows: TGCAGCGTTGAAGTGGGGTACGAGCAGTACTTC.

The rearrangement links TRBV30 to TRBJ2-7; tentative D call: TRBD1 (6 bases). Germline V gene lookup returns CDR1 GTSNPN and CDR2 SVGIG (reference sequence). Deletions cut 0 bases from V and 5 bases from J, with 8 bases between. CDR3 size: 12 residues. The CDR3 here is CAWSVGADEQYF. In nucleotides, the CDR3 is TGTGCCTGGAGTGTGGGGGCGGACGAGCAGTACTTC.

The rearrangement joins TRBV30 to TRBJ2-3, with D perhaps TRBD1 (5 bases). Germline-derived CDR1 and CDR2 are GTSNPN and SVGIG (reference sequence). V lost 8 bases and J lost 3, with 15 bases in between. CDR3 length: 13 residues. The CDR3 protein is CAGGWTSTDTQYF. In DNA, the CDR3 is TGTGCCGGTGGGTGGACATCGACAGATACGCAGTATTTT.

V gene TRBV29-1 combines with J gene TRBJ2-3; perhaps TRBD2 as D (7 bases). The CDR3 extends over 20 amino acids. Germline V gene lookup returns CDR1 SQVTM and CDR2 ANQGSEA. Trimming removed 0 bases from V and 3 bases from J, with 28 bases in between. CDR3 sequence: CSVEEPGGGFLEGETDTQYF. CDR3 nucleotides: TGCAGCGTTGAAGAGCCGGGGGGAGGGTTTCTGGAGGGGGAAACAGATACGCAGTATTTT.

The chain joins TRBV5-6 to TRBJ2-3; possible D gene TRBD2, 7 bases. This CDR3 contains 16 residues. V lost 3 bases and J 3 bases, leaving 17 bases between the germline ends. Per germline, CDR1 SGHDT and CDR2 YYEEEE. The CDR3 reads CASSSLGAGATDTQYF. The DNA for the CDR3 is TGTGCCAGCAGCTCCTTGGGGGCGGGGGCTACAGATACGCAGTATTTT.